The 3 T cell receptor beta chains listed next were all sequenced from one sample in a study of T cell repertoires in cytomegalovirus infection. In TCRdb, the reads were re-called with MiXCR into one record per CDR3 protein. The repertoire holds roughly 250,000 distinct CDR3 sequences, with about 20% as singletons. Sequenced material: CD8+ T cells from PBMCs. These receptors all come from a human donor in good health (CMV status not recorded). Some clones in this sample may be carry-over from other donors' samples.

At least ten counts were recorded for this clonotype. V gene TRBV10-3 combines with J gene TRBJ1-2; D is unresolved. The CDR3 is 16 residues long. CDR1 is ENHRY, CDR2 SYGVKD, per germline. Deletions cut 4 bases from V and 4 bases from J, with 19 bases between. In DNA, the CDR3 is TGTGCCATCAGTGGGTTAGGAGATCAACATTTCTATGGCTACACCTTC. Translating gives CAISGLGDQHFYGYTF.

There are a few counts of this clonotype. The chain employs TRBV6-5 and TRBJ2-2; no reliable D call. V dropped 0 bases and J dropped 3 bases, with 8 bases sitting between them. The CDR3 spans 15 residues. The germline gives CDR1 MNHEY, CDR2 SVGAGI. This CDR3 is CASSYSGFDTGELFF. In nucleotides, the CDR3 is TGTGCCAGCAGTTACTCAGGGTTCGACACCGGGGAGCTGTTTTTT.

This clonotype was counted only a few times. The genes are TRBV15 and TRBJ1-1, with TRBD1 as a possible D gene (5 bases). V was trimmed by 5 bases and J by 4 bases, leaving 26 bases between them. The CDR3 covers 18 residues. Germline V gene data show CDR1 as LNHNV and CDR2 as YYDKDF (reference sequence). CDR3 residues: CATSPGRADEDQGTEAFF. CDR3 sequence (DNA): TGTGCCACCAGCCCCGGGCGAGCAGATGAGGACCAGGGCACTGAAGCTTTCTTT.